Detailed here is one T cell receptor (beta chain). The table came from immunoSEQ multiplex PCR; TCRdb's copy has only in-frame clones and leaves some out. In the table there are about 290,000 clones, roughly 80% of which are singletons. The data were taken from a study of blood T cell repertoires in COVID-19. Across the study: COVID-19 samples, acute and convalescent, were from the United States, Italy and Spain. Nucleic acid was either cDNA or gDNA, and it came from T cells, B-cell-depleted T cells, or PBMCs.

The germline V gene has CDR1 LNHDA and CDR2 SQIVND (reference sequence). V lost 3 bases, J lost 0 bases, and 18 bases lay in between. CDR3 length: 18 amino acids. The source is a woman aged 50 to 65 with active or convalescent COVID-19. The chain couples TRBV19 to TRBJ2-1, with a possible D match to TRBD2 (6 bases). The sample taken for sequencing was peripheral blood. The CDR3 spells CASSIVAAAESSYNEQFF. The CDR3 DNA reads TGTGCCAGTAGTATTGTAGCGGCGGCCGAGAGCTCCTACAATGAGCAGTTCTTC.